This passage covers 11 T cell receptor beta chains from one sample sequenced in a study of blood T cell repertoires in COVID-19. Repertoires were generated with immunoSEQ multiplex PCR, while TCRdb's copy carries only in-frame clones and drops some. The table lists 310,000 or so clones, around 84% of them singletons. Material for sequencing was PBMCs or T cells enriched from blood (not recorded which). These receptors all come from a woman under 30 who had recovered from COVID-19.

The gene calls are TRBV9 and TRBJ2-1; D is perhaps TRBD2 (7 bases). V lost 4 bases, J lost 9 bases, and 20 bases lay in between. Per germline, CDR1 SGDLS and CDR2 YYNGEE. The CDR3 length is 15 residues. Written as DNA, the CDR3 is TGTGCCAGCAGCAGAGGGGGGGTCCTCCTTATTGAGCAGTTCTTC. Translating it yields CASSRGGVLLIEQFF.

The chain recombines TRBV28 with TRBJ2-1; the match to TRBD2 covers 12 bases. In germline, CDR1 is MDHEN, CDR2 SYDVKM. This CDR3 is built from 21 residues. J gave up 6 bases and V 2 bases, and 20 bases lay outside the gene matches. CDR3 sequence: CASSLGLLAGGPVVVSNEQFF. In DNA, the CDR3 is TGTGCCAGCAGTTTAGGACTTCTAGCGGGAGGGCCAGTAGTAGTATCCAATGAGCAGTTCTTC.

This sequence joins TRBV19 and TRBJ2-1, with D possibly matching TRBD2 (6 bases). The CDR3 runs to 15 residues. The germline V and J ends were trimmed by 4 bases and 6 bases, with 16 bases remaining between them. Germline values: CDR1 LNHDA, CDR2 SQIVND (reference sequence). The chain's CDR3 is CASSRDFLAGNEQFF. In nucleotides, the CDR3 is TGTGCCAGTAGTAGGGACTTCCTTGCCGGCAATGAGCAGTTCTTC.

For this clone: This CDR3 is also generated by other DNA sequences in the sample. The genes are TRBV9 and TRBJ2-3; D not resolved. CDR1 is SGDLS and CDR2 is YYNGEE in the germline V gene. The CDR3 consists of 12 residues. Between the trimmed V and J ends, which lost 0 bases and 6 bases, there was a span of 5 bases. The CDR3 loop is CASSVVGDTQYF. Written as DNA, the CDR3 is TGTGCCAGCAGCGTAGTCGGGGATACGCAGTATTTT.

V usage is TRBV30 and J usage is TRBJ2-2, with D perhaps TRBD1 (5 bases). V dropped 8 bases and J dropped 6 bases, with 13 bases sitting between them. The germline V gene has CDR1 GTSNPN and CDR2 SVGIG (reference sequence). This CDR3 is built from 12 residues. The CDR3 nucleotides are TGTGCCCAGAGGCAAGGGGCCGGGGAGCTGTTTTTT. Its protein is CAQRQGAGELFF.

The chain carries TRBV7-9 and TRBJ1-2; 9 positions match TRBD1. The trim removed 1 base at V and 8 bases at J, leaving 5 bases unmatched. This CDR3 region has 14 residues. Looked up from germline, CDR1 is SEHNR and CDR2 is FQNEAQ (reference sequence). The CDR3 DNA reads as TGTGCCAGCAGCTTAGGGGACAGGGACCGCGGCTACACCTTC. This sequence encodes CASSLGDRDRGYTF.

The chain recombines TRBV5-5 with TRBJ2-5, with D tentatively TRBD1 (7 bases). The length of the CDR3 is 15 residues. Trimming pared 4 bases from V and 4 bases from J, leaving 17 bases between. The germline V gene has CDR1 SGHKS and CDR2 YYEKEE (reference sequence). The CDR3 here is CASSANRQGGETQYF. The CDR3 DNA reads TGTGCCAGCAGCGCGAATAGACAGGGAGGAGAGACCCAGTACTTC.

This chain uses TRBV30 with TRBJ2-3; 9 bases are shared with TRBD1. V shed 8 bases and J 0 bases; nucleotides not matched to a gene: 6. This CDR3 comprises 14 residues. CDR1 and CDR2 (germline): GTSNPN, SVGIG (reference sequence). CDR3 region: CAAGQGISTDTQYF. CDR3 bases: TGTGCCGCAGGACAGGGGATTAGCACAGATACGCAGTATTTT.

The chain has TRBV7-3 and TRBJ2-1, with 8 bases fitting TRBD1. Losses at the gene ends were 5 bases for V and 2 bases for J; bases not matched to a gene: 5. Germline V gives CDR1 SGHTA, CDR2 FQGTGA. The CDR3 consists of 15 residues. The CDR3 sequence: CASSRGQGAYNEQFF. In DNA form, the CDR3 reads TGTGCCAGCAGCCGCGGACAGGGTGCCTACAATGAGCAGTTCTTC.

The V call is TRBV5-1, the J call TRBJ1-1, with a tentative D call TRBD1 (5 bases). The V and J ends lost 0 bases and 4 bases respectively, with 13 bases between them. The CDR3 extends over 15 amino acids. From germline, CDR1 is SGHRS and CDR2 YFSETQ. The CDR3 region is CASSLVGGVSTEAFF. In DNA form, the CDR3 reads TGCGCCAGCAGCTTGGTGGGGGGAGTGAGCACTGAAGCTTTCTTT.

The rearrangement links TRBV7-8 to TRBJ1-2, with D unclear. Trimming took 2 bases from V and 0 from J, leaving 10 bases between them. Germline CDR1 SGHVS, CDR2 FQNEAQ. The length of the CDR3 is 15 residues. CDR3 bases: TGTGCCAGCAGCTTATATGGCAGTGCTAACTATGGCTACACCTTC. This codes for CASSLYGSANYGYTF.